The subject of this entry is one T cell receptor beta chain. The antigen is undetermined. Trimming removed 0 bases from V and 1 base from J, with 9 bases in between. From germline, CDR1 is LNHDA and CDR2 SQIVND (reference sequence). There are 16 residues in the CDR3. The sample originates from a study of vaccination and CD4 T cells after COVID-19. Whole-study context: The cells in question were stimulated using overlapping spike peptides derived from SARS-CoV-2, HCoV-NL63, HCoV-OC43 and HCoV-229E. Points from the study as a whole: Spike mono-reactivity marked 304 of 307 vaccine-specific clones in convalescent patients.

The treatment: approximately 9-day PBMC culture with coronavirus spike peptide pools or control peptides (ViraFEST assay). The Oncomine TCR Beta short-read assay was what sequenced the DNA obtained from cultured CD4+ T cells. From CD4+ T cells that had been cultured, genomic DNA was extracted. Using its own MiXCR run on the PCR reads, TCRdb lists one record per CDR3 protein. The sample includes over 8,000 distinct CDR3 sequences, 59% of them seen just once. The specimen sequenced was CD4+ T cells from blood, cultured in vitro. The receptor's source is a human donor who had recovered from COVID-19. This sequence joins TRBV19 and TRBJ2-2, with unresolved D. Here the CDR3 DNA reads TGTGCCAGTAGTATAGATTGGGCCAGGAACACCGGGGAGCTGTTTTTT. Its translation is CASSIDWARNTGELFF.